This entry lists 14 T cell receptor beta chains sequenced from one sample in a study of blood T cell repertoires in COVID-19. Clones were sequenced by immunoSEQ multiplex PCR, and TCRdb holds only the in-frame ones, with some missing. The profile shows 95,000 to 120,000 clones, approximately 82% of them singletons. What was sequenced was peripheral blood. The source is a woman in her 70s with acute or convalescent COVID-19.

The CDR3 reads CASSDTTSGRGVEQFF. Written as DNA, the CDR3 is TGTGCCAGTAGCGACACAACTAGCGGGAGAGGGGTTGAGCAGTTCTTC. This chain connects TRBV19 to TRBJ2-1; the match to TRBD2 covers 11 bases. The CDR3 length is 16 residues. Unmatched junction bases numbered 13, after V lost 6 bases and J lost 9 bases. Germline V gene data show CDR1 as LNHDA and CDR2 as SQIVND (reference sequence).

The CDR3 bases are TGCAGCGTGGGGGACACGCTAGGCAATCAGCCCCAGCATTTT. Its protein is CSVGDTLGNQPQHF. V and J are TRBV29-1 and TRBJ1-5; TRBD1 might be the D (6 bases). Trimming took 6 bases from V and 2 from J, leaving 14 bases between them. This CDR3 comprises 14 residues. Germline V gives CDR1 SQVTM, CDR2 ANQGSEA.

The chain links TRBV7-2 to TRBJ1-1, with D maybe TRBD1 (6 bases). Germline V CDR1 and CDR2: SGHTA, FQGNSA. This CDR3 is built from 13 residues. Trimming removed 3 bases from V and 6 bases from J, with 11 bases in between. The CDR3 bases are TGTGCCAGCAGCTTCGCAGGGGTTCCTGAAGCTTTCTTT. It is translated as CASSFAGVPEAFF. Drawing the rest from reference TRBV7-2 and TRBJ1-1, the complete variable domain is GAGVSQSPSNKVTEKGKDVELRCDPISGHTALYWYRQSLGQGLEFLIYFQGNSAPDKSGLPSDRFSAERTGGSVSTLTIQRTQQEDSAVYLCASSFAGVPEAFFGQGTRLTVV.

The chain's CDR3 is CASRDSGGAGETQYF. CDR3 bases: TGTGCCAGCAGGGATAGCGGGGGGGCCGGTGAGACCCAGTACTTC. The rearrangement uses TRBV6-1 and TRBJ2-5; 11 nucleotides align to TRBD2. This CDR3 has 15 amino acids. The trim removed 6 bases at V and 5 bases at J, leaving 8 bases unmatched. Germline CDR1 and CDR2: MNHNS and SASEGT.

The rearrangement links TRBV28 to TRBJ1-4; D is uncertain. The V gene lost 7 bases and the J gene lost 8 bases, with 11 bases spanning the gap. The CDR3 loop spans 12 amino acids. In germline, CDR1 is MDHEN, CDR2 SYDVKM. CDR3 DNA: TGTGCCAGCAATGCCGGTCGGGAAAAACTGTTTTTT. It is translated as CASNAGREKLFF.

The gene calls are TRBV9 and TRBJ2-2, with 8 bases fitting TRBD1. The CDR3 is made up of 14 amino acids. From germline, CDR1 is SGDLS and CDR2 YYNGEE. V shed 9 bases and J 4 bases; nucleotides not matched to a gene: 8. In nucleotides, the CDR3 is TGTGCCACTAAACCAGGGACAGGCACCGGGGAGCTGTTTTTT. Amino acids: CATKPGTGTGELFF.

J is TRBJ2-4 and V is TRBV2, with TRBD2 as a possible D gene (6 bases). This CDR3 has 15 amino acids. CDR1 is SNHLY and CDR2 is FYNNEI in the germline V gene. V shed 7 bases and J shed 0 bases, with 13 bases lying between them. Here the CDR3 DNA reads TGTGCCAGCACGGGACTCCAACTAGCCAAAAACATTCAGTACTTC. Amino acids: CASTGLQLAKNIQYF.

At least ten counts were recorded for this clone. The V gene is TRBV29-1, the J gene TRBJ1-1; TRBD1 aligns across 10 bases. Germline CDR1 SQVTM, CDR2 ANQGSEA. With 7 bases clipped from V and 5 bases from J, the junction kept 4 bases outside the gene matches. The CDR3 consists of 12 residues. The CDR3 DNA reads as TGCAGCGCGGACAGGGGGACAACTGAAGCTTTCTTT. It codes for CSADRGTTEAFF.

CDR3 bases: TGTGCCAGCAGCCAACTCCTGAACACCGGGGAGCTGTTTTTT. Its protein product is CASSQLLNTGELFF. The J gene is TRBJ2-2, the V gene TRBV14; D ambiguous. Germline V lookup: CDR1 SGHDN, CDR2 FVKESK. Deletions cut 2 bases from V and 1 base from J, with 5 bases between. The CDR3 loop spans 14 amino acids.

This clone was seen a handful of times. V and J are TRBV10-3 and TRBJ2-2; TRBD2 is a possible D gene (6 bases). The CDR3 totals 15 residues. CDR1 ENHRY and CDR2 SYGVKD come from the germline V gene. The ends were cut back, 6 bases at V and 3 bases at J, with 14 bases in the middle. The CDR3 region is CAIRPGRGDTGELFF. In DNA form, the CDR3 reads TGTGCCATCAGACCCGGTCGCGGGGACACCGGGGAGCTGTTTTTT.

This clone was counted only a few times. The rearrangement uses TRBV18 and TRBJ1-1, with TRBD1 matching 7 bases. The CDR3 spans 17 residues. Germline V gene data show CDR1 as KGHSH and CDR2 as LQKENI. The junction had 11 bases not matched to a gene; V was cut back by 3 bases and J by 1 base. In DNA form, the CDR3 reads TGTGCCAGCTCACCGTTTCCGGGACAGCGGAAGAACACTGAAGCTTTCTTT. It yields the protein CASSPFPGQRKNTEAFF.

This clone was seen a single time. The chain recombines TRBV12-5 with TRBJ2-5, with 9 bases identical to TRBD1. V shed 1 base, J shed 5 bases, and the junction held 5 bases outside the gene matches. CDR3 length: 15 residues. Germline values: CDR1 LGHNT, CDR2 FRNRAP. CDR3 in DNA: TGTGCTAGTGGTTTGGGGGACAGGGTGAGGGAGACCCAGTACTTC. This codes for CASGLGDRVRETQYF.

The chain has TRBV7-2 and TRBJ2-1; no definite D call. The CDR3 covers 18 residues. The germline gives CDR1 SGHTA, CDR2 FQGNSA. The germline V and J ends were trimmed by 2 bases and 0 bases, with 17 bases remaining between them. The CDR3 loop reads CASSLYGTERSSYNEQFF. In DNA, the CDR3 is TGTGCCAGCAGCTTATACGGCACCGAGAGGAGCTCCTACAATGAGCAGTTCTTC. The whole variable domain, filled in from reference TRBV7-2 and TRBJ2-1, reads GAGVSQSPSNKVTEKGKDVELRCDPISGHTALYWYRQSLGQGLEFLIYFQGNSAPDKSGLPSDRFSAERTGGSVSTLTIQRTQQEDSAVYLCASSLYGTERSSYNEQFFGPGTRLTVL.

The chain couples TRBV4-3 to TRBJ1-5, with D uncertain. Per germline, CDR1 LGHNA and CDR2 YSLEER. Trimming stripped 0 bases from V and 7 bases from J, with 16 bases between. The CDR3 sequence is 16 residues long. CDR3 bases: TGCGCCAGCAGCCAAGACGTCGGCCGACCCGGGCAGCCCCAGCATTTT. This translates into CASSQDVGRPGQPQHF.